This T cell receptor beta chain was identified in a study of cytomegalovirus exposure and HLA in healthy donors. Method: immunoSEQ multiplex PCR; TCRdb's copy keeps in-frame clones and lacks some. The table records approximately 300,000 clones, roughly 85% of them present only once. This CDR3 has 11 amino acids. This sequence joins TRBV21-1 and TRBJ2-7; no DNA check was done on the table's D call, TRBD2. TRBV21-1 is recorded as a pseudogene. This TCR was recovered from a woman aged 18-29 years in good health and CMV-seronegative. The specimen sequenced was PBMCs. The CDR3 nucleotides are TGTGCCAGCTCGCGGGGAAACGAGCAGTACTTC. Its protein product is CASSRGNEQYF.